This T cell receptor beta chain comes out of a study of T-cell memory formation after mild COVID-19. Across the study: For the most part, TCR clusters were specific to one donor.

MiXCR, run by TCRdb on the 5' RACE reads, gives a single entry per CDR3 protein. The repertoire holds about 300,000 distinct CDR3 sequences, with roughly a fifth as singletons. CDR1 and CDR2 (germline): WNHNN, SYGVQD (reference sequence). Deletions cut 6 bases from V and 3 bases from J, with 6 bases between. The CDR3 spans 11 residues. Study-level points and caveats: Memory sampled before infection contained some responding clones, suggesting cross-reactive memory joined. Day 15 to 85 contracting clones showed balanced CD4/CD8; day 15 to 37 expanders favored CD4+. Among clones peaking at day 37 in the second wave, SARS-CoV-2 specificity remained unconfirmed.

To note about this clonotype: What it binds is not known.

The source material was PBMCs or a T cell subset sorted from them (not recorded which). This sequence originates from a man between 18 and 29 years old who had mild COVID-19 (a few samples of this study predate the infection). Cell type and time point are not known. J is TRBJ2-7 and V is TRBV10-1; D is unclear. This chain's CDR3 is CASSENYEQYF. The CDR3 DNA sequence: TGCGCCAGCAGCGAAAACTACGAGCAGTACTTC.